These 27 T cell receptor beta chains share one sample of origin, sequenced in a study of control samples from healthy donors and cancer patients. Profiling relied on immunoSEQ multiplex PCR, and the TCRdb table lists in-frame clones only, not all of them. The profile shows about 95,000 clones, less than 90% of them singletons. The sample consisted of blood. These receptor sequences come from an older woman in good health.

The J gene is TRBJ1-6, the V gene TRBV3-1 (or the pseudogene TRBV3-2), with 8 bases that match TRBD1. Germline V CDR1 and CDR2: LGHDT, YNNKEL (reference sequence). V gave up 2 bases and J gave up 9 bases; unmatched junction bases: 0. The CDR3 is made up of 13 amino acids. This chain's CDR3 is CASSQTGGSPLHF. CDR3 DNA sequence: TGTGCCAGCAGCCAAACAGGGGGTTCACCCCTCCACTTT.

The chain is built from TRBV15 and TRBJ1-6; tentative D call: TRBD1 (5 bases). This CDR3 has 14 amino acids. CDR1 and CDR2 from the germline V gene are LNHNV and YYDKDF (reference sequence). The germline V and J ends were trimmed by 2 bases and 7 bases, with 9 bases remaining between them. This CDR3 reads CATSRKAGNSPLHF. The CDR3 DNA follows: TGTGCCACCAGCAGAAAAGCAGGGAATTCACCCCTCCACTTT.

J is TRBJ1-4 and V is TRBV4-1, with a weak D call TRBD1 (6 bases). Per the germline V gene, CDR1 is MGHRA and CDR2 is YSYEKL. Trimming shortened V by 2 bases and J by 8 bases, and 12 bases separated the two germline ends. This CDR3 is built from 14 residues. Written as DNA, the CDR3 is TGCGCCAGCAGCCAAAGTGGACAGAAGGAAAAACTGTTTTTT. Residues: CASSQSGQKEKLFF.

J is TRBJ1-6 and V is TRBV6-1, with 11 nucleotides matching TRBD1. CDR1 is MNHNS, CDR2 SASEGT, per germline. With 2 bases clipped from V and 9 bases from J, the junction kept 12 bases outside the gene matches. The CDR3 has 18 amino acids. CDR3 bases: TGTGCCAGCAGTGAAACTGGGGGGCTTGGACAGGGGGCTTCACCCCTCCACTTT. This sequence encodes CASSETGGLGQGASPLHF.

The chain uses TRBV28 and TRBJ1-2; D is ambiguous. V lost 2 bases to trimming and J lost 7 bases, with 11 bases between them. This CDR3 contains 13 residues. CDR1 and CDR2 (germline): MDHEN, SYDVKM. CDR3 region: CASSLKANGGYTF. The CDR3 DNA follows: TGTGCCAGCAGTTTAAAGGCCAACGGTGGCTACACCTTC.

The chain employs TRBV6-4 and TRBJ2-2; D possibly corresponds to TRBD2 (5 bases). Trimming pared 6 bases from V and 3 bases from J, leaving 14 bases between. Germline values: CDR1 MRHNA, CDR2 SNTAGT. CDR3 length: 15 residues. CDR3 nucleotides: TGTGCCAGCAGCCCCGCCCCGGAGGACACCGGGGAGCTGTTTTTT. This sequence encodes CASSPAPEDTGELFF.

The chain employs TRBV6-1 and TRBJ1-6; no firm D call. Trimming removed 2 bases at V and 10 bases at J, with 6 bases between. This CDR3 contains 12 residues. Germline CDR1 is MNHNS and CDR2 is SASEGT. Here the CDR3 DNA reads TGTGCCAGCAGTGAATCGGGATCACCCCTCCACTTT. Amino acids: CASSESGSPLHF.

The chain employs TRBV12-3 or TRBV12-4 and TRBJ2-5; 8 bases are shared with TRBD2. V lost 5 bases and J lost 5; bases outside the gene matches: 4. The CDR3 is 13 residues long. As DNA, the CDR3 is TGTGCCAGCAGTCTTAGCGGGACTGAGACCCAGTACTTC. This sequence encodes CASSLSGTETQYF.

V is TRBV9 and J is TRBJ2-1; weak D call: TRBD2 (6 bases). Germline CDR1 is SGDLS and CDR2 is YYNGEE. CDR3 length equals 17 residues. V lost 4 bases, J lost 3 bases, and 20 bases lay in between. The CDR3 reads CASSPGGILGNYNEQFF. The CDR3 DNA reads TGTGCCAGCAGCCCGGGCGGGATCCTAGGAAACTACAATGAGCAGTTCTTC.

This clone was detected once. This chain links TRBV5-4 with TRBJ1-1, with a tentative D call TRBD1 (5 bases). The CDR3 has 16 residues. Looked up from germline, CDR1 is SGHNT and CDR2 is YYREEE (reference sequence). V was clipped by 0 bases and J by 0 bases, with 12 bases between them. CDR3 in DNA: TGTGCCAGCAGCTTGGGGGGGGTTAGGCTGAACACTGAAGCTTTCTTT. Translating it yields CASSLGGVRLNTEAFF.

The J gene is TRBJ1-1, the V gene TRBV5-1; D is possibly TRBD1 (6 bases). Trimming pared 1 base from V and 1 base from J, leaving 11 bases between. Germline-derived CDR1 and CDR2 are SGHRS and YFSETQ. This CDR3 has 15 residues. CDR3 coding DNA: TGCGCCAGCAGCTTGTCAGGGGAGTGGAACACTGAAGCTTTCTTT. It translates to CASSLSGEWNTEAFF.

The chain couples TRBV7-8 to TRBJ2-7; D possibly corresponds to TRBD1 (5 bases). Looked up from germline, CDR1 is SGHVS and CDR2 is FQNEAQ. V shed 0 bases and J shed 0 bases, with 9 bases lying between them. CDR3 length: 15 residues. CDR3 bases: TGTGCCAGCAGCTTAGCTTATGACAGCTCCTACGAGCAGTACTTC. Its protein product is CASSLAYDSSYEQYF.

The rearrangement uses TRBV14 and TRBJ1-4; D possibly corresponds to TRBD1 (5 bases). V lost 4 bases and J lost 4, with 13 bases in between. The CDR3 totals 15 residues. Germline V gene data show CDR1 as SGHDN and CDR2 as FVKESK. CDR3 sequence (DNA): TGTGCCAGCAGCCCGGGACTGAGGCTTAATGAAAAACTGTTTTTT. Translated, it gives CASSPGLRLNEKLFF.

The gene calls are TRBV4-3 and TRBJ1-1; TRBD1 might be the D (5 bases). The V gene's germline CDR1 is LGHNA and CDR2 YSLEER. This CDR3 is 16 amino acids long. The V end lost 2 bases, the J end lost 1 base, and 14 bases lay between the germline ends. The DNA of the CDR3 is TGCGCCAGCAGCCAATCAGTGCCAGGGCCGAACACTGAAGCTTTCTTT. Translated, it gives CASSQSVPGPNTEAFF.

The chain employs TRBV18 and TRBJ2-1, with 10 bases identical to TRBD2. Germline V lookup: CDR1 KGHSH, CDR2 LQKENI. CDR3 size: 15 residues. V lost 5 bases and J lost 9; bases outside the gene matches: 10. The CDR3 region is CASSTGLAEGSEQFF. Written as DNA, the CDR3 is TGTGCCAGCTCAACCGGACTAGCGGAGGGGAGTGAGCAGTTCTTC.

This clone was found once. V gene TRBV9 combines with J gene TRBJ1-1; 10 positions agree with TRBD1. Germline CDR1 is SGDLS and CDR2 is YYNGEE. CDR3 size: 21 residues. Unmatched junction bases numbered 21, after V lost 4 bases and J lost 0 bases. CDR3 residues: CASSTGQGGTWSPALNTEAFF. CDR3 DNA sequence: TGTGCCAGCAGCACCGGACAGGGGGGGACTTGGAGTCCGGCATTGAACACTGAAGCTTTCTTT.

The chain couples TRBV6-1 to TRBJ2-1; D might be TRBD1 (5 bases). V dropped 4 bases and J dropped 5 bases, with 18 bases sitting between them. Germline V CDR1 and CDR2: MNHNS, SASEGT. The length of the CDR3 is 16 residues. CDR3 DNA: TGTGCCAGCAGTGGTCGAGAGACAGCAAGGAACAATGAGCAGTTCTTC. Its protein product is CASSGRETARNNEQFF.

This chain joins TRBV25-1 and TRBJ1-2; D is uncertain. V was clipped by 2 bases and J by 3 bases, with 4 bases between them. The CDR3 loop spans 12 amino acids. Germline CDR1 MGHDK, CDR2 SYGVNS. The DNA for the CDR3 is TGTGCCAGCAGTGAACAGGACTATGGCTACACCTTC. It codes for CASSEQDYGYTF.

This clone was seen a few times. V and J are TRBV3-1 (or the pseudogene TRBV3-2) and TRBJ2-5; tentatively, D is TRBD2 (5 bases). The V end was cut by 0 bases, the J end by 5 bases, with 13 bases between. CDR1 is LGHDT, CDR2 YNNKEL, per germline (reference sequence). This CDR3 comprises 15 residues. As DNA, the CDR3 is TGTGCCAGCAGCCAAGATGGCCTAGCACCGGAGACCCAGTACTTC. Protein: CASSQDGLAPETQYF.

This chain's CDR3 is CASSRGAYNEQFF. The CDR3 nucleotides are TGTGCCAGCAGTCGCGGAGCATACAATGAGCAGTTCTTC. The V call is TRBV11-2, the J call TRBJ2-1; D gene uncertain. This CDR3 has 13 amino acids. Germline V gene sequence: CDR1 SGHAT, CDR2 FQNNGV. With 6 bases removed from V and 4 bases from J, the gap between germline ends came to 10 bases.

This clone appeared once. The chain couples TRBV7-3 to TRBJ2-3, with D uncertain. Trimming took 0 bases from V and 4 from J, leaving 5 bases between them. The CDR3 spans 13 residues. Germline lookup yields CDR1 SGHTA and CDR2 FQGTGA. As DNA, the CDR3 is TGTGCCAGCAGCTTAACAGGTCCAGATACGCAGTATTTT. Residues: CASSLTGPDTQYF. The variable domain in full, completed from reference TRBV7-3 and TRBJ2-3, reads GAGVSQTPSNKVTEKGKYVELRCDPISGHTALYWYRQSLGQGPEFLIYFQGTGAADDSGLPNDRFFAVRPEGSVSTLKIQRTERGDSAVYLCASSLTGPDTQYFGPGTRLTVL.

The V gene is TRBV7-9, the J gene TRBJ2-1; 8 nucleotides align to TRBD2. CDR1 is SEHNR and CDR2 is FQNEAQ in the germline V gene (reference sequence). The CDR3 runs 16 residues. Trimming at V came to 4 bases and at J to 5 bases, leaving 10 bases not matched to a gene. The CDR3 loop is CASSYGGTSFDNEQFF. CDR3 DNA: TGTGCCAGCAGCTACGGGGGGACTAGTTTCGACAATGAGCAGTTCTTC. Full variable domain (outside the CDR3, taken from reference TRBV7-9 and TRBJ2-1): DTGVSQNPRHKITKRGQNVTFRCDPISEHNRLYWYRQTLGQGPEFLTYFQNEAQLEKSRLLSDRFSAERPKGSFSTLEIQRTEQGDSAMYLCASSYGGTSFDNEQFFGPGTRLTVL.

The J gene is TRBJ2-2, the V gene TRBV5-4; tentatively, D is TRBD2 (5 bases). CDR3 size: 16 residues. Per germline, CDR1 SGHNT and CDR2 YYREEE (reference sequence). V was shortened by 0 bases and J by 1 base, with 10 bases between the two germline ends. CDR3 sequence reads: CASSLVRGLNTGELFF. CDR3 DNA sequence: TGTGCCAGCAGCTTGGTACGCGGGCTGAACACCGGGGAGCTGTTTTTT.

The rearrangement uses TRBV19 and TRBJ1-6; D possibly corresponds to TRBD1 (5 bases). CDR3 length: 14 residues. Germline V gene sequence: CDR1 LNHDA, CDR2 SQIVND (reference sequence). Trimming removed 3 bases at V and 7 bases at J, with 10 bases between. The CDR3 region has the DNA TGTGCCAGTAGTATTGTAAAGGGGAATTCACCCCTCCACTTT. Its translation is CASSIVKGNSPLHF.

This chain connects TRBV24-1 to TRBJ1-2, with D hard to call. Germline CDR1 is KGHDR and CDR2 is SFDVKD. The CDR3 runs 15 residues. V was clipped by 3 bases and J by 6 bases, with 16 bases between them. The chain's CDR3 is CATSDASTRVNGYTF. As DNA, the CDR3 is TGTGCCACCAGTGATGCCTCCACGAGGGTAAATGGCTACACCTTC.

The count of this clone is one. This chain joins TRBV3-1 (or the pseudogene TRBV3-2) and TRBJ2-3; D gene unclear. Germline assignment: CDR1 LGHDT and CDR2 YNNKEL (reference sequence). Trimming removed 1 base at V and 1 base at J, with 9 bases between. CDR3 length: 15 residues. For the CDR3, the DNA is TGTGCCAGCAGCCAAGCCTGGGTACGCACAGATACGCAGTATTTT. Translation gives CASSQAWVRTDTQYF.

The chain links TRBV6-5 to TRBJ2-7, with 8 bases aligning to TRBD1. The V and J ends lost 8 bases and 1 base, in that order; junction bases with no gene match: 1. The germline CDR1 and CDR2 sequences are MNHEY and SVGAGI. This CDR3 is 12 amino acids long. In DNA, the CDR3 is TGTGCCAGCGGGGACAGGTCCTACGAGCAGTACTTC. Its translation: CASGDRSYEQYF.